This T cell receptor (beta chain) stems from a study of T cells in Graves' hyperthyroidism and ophthalmopathy. This clonotype showed up many times. Its specificity is not known. It was RNA transcripts that yielded the amplified TCR beta CDR3 regions. TCR CDR3 underwent first-round RT-PCR with the HTBI primer set. MiXCR, run by TCRdb on the multiplex PCR reads, gives a single entry per CDR3 protein. The sample holds around 600,000 distinct CDR3 sequences, more than 15% seen once. Study results and limitations: Blood also held most thyroid clonotypes expanded beyond 0.001.

Exclusions: uncontrolled infection, other autoimmune disease, pregnancy, lactation. Per the germline V gene, CDR1 is MNHNS and CDR2 is SASEGT. This CDR3 is 17 amino acids long. Between the trimmed V and J ends, which lost 10 bases and 3 bases, there was a span of 22 bases. Sequenced input: blood. The sequence came from a woman between 40 and 55 years old with Graves' ophthalmopathy. The chain links TRBV6-1 to TRBJ2-6; D might be TRBD2 (6 bases). CDR3 in amino acids: CATRVGGGVFGANVLTF. CDR3 coding DNA: TGTGCCACCAGAGTCGGAGGAGGGGTTTTTGGGGCCAACGTCCTGACTTTC.